This passage covers 26 T cell receptor beta chains from one sample sequenced in a study of T cell repertoires in cytomegalovirus infection. TCRdb independently ran MiXCR on the reads; one entry per CDR3 protein. Altogether hundreds of thousands of distinct CDR3 sequences are present, around 32% being singletons, with the ten largest covering about an eighth. Their specific antigens are unknown. The source material was cultured CD8+ T cells from PBMCs, sampled from culture after CMV antigen stimulation. The source of these receptors is a human donor in good health (CMV status not recorded). Some clones in this sample may be carry-over from other donors' samples.

A single count supports this clonotype. The V and J genes are TRBV6-1 and TRBJ2-7; no reliable D call. Germline CDR1 and CDR2: MNHNS and SASEGT. V was trimmed by 6 bases and J by 2 bases, leaving 14 bases between them. This CDR3 is built from 14 residues. CDR3 coding DNA: TGTGCCAGCAGGAACTTGAAACGGGCCTACGAGCAGTACGTC. As protein: CASRNLKRAYEQYV.

CDR3 sequence: CASTERGLAGGKTYEQYV. CDR3 sequence (DNA): TGTGCCAGCACCGAACGAGGACTAGCGGGGGGGAAGACCTACGAGCAGTACGTC. The chain couples TRBV6-2 or TRBV6-3 to TRBJ2-7, with 15 bases aligning to TRBD2. The CDR3 is made up of 18 amino acids. Trimming cost V 7 bases and J 2 bases; bases outside gene matches: 12. The germline V gene encodes CDR1 MNHEY and CDR2 SVGEGT.

Worth noting for this clonotype: This may come from a read error, since a much larger clone is one base off. The V and J genes are TRBV7-4 and TRBJ1-5; D is unresolved. Germline V gives CDR1 SGHVT, CDR2 SQSDAQ. The CDR3 consists of 13 residues. The CDR3 sequence: CVSSPDTFQPQHF. CDR3 bases: TGTGTCAGCAGCCCCGACACTTTTCAGCCCCAGCATTTT. Using reference TRBV7-4 and TRBJ1-5 for the parts outside the CDR3, the full variable domain is GAGVSQSPRYKVAKRGRDVALRCDSISGHVTLYWYRQTLGQGSEVLTYSQSDAQRDKSGRPSGRFSAERPERSVSTLKIQRTEQGDSAVYLCVSSPDTFQPQHFGDGTRLSIL.

There are a few counts of this clonotype. The V and J genes are TRBV2 and TRBJ2-4; 8 positions agree with TRBD1. This CDR3 spans 15 amino acids. Germline loops: CDR1 SNHLY, CDR2 FYNNEI. Trimming cost V 7 bases and J 4 bases; bases outside gene matches: 9. The CDR3 nucleotides read TGTGCCAGCAACAAAGACAGGGGACAAAAAAACATTCAGTACTTC. Translating it yields CASNKDRGQKNIQYF.

In this sample, this clonotype turned up many times. This chain connects TRBV7-9 to TRBJ2-3; 8 nucleotides align to TRBD1. There are 16 residues in the CDR3. Trimming at V came to 5 bases and at J to 2 bases, leaving 9 bases not matched to a gene. The germline CDR1 and CDR2 sequences are SEHNR and FQNEAQ (reference sequence). Written as DNA, the CDR3 is TGTGCCAGCAGCACGAGACAGGGGACCTCCACAGATACGCAGTATTTT. It is translated as CASSTRQGTSTDTQYF. Looking up the rest from reference TRBV7-9 and TRBJ2-3 gives the full variable domain: DTGVSQNPRHKITKRGQNVTFRCDPISEHNRLYWYRQTLGQGPEFLTYFQNEAQLEKSRLLSDRFSAERPKGSFSTLEIQRTEQGDSAMYLCASSTRQGTSTDTQYFGPGTRLTVL.

The chain uses TRBV2 and TRBJ2-7, with D possibly called TRBD1 or TRBD2 (5 bases each). This CDR3 spans 13 amino acids. Looked up from germline, CDR1 is SNHLY and CDR2 is FYNNEI. Trimming removed 7 bases at V and 7 bases at J, with 17 bases between. The CDR3 here is CASNSRDGPEQYF. CDR3 nucleotides: TGTGCCAGCAACTCCAGGGACGGCCCAGAGCAGTACTTC.

Remarks on this clonotype: The junction does not match germline at one end; this may be a read error. This chain connects TRBV7-2 to TRBJ2-3; either TRBD1 or TRBD2 may fit D (6 bases each). Germline V CDR1 and CDR2: SGHTA, FQGNSA. The CDR3 contains 16 residues. CDR3: CASSALGGSSTDMQYF. Here the CDR3 DNA reads TGTGCCAGCAGCGCCCTGGGGGGCTCCAGCACAGATATGCAGTATTTT.

This clonotype was counted only a few times. The gene calls are TRBV7-8 and TRBJ2-7, with D maybe TRBD2 (6 bases). Trimming removed 5 bases from V and 0 bases from J, with 14 bases in between. The CDR3 is 15 residues long. Germline V lookup: CDR1 SGHVS, CDR2 FQNEAQ. CDR3 region: CASSPRGYSSYEQYV. CDR3 sequence (DNA): TGTGCCAGCAGCCCTCGGGGGTATAGCTCCTACGAGCAGTACGTC.

CDR3 DNA: TGTGCCAGCGCTCAGTGGACTAGCGGGCCCCGGGGCGGGGGATTTACGCAGTATTTT. Translated: CASAQWTSGPRGGGFTQYF. V gene TRBV6-6 combines with J gene TRBJ2-3; TRBD2 agrees at 11 bases. Germline assignment: CDR1 MNHNY and CDR2 SVGAGI (reference sequence). This CDR3 has 19 amino acids. With 8 bases clipped from V and 8 bases from J, the junction kept 24 bases outside the gene matches.

The V call is TRBV11-2, the J call TRBJ2-1; D remains unclear. Germline values: CDR1 SGHAT, CDR2 FQNNGV. This CDR3 has 16 amino acids. Trimming left V 1 base short and J 1 base short, with 11 bases between. CDR3 loop: CASSLVRYKSYNEQFF. CDR3 in DNA: TGTGCCAGCAGCTTAGTCAGGTACAAATCCTACAATGAGCAGTTCTTC.

J is TRBJ1-1 and V is TRBV5-1; 7 bases are a match to TRBD1. From germline, CDR1 is SGHRS and CDR2 YFSETQ. Germline trimming cut 4 bases from V and 3 bases from J; bases unmatched to any gene: 9. This CDR3 region has 15 residues. The CDR3 bases are TGCGCCAGCAGCAGGACAGGTTTCTCGGACACTGAAGCTTTCTTT. This codes for CASSRTGFSDTEAFF.

Remarks on this clonotype: One end of the junction is discordant with germline, which a read error may explain. The genes are TRBV6-8 and TRBJ2-1; 7 nucleotides align to TRBD1. The CDR3 is 12 residues long. Germline-derived CDR1 and CDR2 are MNHGY and SAAAGT. The CDR3 region is CASSYSGQEEFF. The DNA for the CDR3 is TGTGCCAGCAGTTACTCCGGACAGGAGGAGTTCTTT.

Only a few counts were recorded for this clonotype. V gene TRBV7-9 combines with J gene TRBJ2-7, with D perhaps TRBD2 (6 bases). CDR3 size: 15 residues. Germline V gene data show CDR1 as SEHNR and CDR2 as FQNEAQ (reference sequence). V gave up 1 base and J gave up 2 bases, with 12 bases separating them. CDR3 loop: CASSLVLGEAYEQYF. In nucleotides, the CDR3 is TGTGCCAGCAGCTTAGTTCTAGGGGAGGCCTACGAGCAGTACTTC.

This chain joins TRBV29-1 and TRBJ2-2, with D unresolved. Germline assignment: CDR1 SQVTM and CDR2 ANQGSEA. This CDR3 contains 11 residues. The V end lost 3 bases, the J end lost 7 bases, and 6 bases lay between the germline ends. The CDR3 loop is CSVDTYGELFF. The CDR3 nucleotides read TGCAGCGTTGACACTTACGGGGAGCTGTTTTTT.

This clonotype was observed a handful of times. The rearrangement links TRBV10-3 to TRBJ2-3, with 10 bases aligning to TRBD2. This CDR3 comprises 19 residues. V shed 2 bases and J 0 bases; nucleotides not matched to a gene: 11. Germline lookup yields CDR1 ENHRY and CDR2 SYGVKD. The DNA for the CDR3 is TGTGCCATCAGTGAGACGGGCGCTAGCGGGGGCCTTAGCACAGATACGCAGTATTTT. Its translation is CAISETGASGGLSTDTQYF.

The genes are TRBV9 and TRBJ1-3, with D uncertain. Germline V gene sequence: CDR1 SGDLS, CDR2 YYNGEE. CDR3 length equals 15 residues. V gave up 0 bases and J gave up 1 base, with 8 bases separating them. CDR3 in amino acids: CASSVATASGNTIYF. CDR3 sequence (DNA): TGTGCCAGCAGCGTAGCTACGGCGTCTGGAAACACCATATATTTT. Filled out from reference TRBV9 and TRBJ1-3, the complete variable domain reads DSGVTQTPKHLITATGQRVTLRCSPRSGDLSVYWYQQSLDQGLQFLIQYYNGEERAKGNILERFSAQQFPDLHSELNLSSLELGDSALYFCASSVATASGNTIYFGEGSWLTVV.

The chain combines TRBV7-9 with TRBJ1-5; D unclear. CDR3 length equals 17 residues. Germline assignment: CDR1 SEHNR and CDR2 FQNEAQ (reference sequence). Trimming removed 4 bases at V and 0 bases at J, with 16 bases between. The chain's CDR3 is CASSSRADKNSNQPQHF. The DNA of the CDR3 is TGTGCCAGCAGCTCTCGGGCGGATAAAAATAGCAATCAGCCCCAGCATTTT.

Only a few counts were recorded for this clonotype. V usage is TRBV6-2 or TRBV6-3 and J usage is TRBJ2-7, with TRBD1 identical over 7 bases. Trimming at V came to 7 bases and at J to 6 bases, leaving 6 bases not matched to a gene. Germline CDR1 and CDR2: MNHEY and SVGEGT. The CDR3 spans 12 residues. The chain's CDR3 is CASNQGGVEQYF. For the CDR3, the DNA is TGTGCCAGCAACCAAGGGGGCGTCGAGCAGTACTTC.

The chain links TRBV6-2 or TRBV6-3 to TRBJ2-7; TRBD1 or TRBD2 may be the D gene (6 bases each). V was cut by 6 bases and J by 4 bases, with 16 bases left in between. The CDR3 covers 14 residues. Germline CDR1 is MNHEY and CDR2 is SVGEGT. Here the CDR3 reads CASSPLGGHYEQYV. The CDR3 bases are TGTGCCAGCAGCCCTCTAGGGGGGCATTACGAGCAGTACGTC.

CDR3 sequence (DNA): TGTGCCAGCTGGGGATCTGGGAACACTGAAGCTTTCTTT. Its translation is CASWGSGNTEAFF. This chain links TRBV6-2 or TRBV6-3 with TRBJ1-1; D unclear. In germline, CDR1 is MNHEY, CDR2 SVGEGT. The germline V and J ends were trimmed by 8 bases and 1 base, with 11 bases remaining between them. The CDR3 covers 13 residues.

The genes are TRBV12-3 or TRBV12-4 and TRBJ1-6; 7 nucleotides agree with TRBD1. J gave up 4 bases and V 5 bases, and 5 bases lay outside the gene matches. This CDR3 comprises 15 residues. The CDR3 DNA reads TGTGCCAGCAGTAGCCAGGGACAGTATAATTCACCCCTCCACTTT. This codes for CASSSQGQYNSPLHF.

This rearrangement joins TRBV19 to TRBJ1-1; the match to TRBD1 covers 8 bases. V shed 5 bases and J 1 base; nucleotides not matched to a gene: 6. This CDR3 region has 15 residues. Germline CDR1 reads LNHDA; CDR2 reads SQIVND (reference sequence). CDR3 residues: CASSPWTGRNTEAFF. The CDR3 nucleotides read TGTGCCAGTAGTCCATGGACAGGGCGGAACACTGAAGCTTTCTTT.

This clonotype appeared a few times. V gene TRBV5-1 combines with J gene TRBJ2-1; no definite D call. With 0 bases removed from V and 5 bases from J, the gap between germline ends came to 6 bases. Germline V gene data show CDR1 as SGHRS and CDR2 as YFSETQ. The CDR3 extends over 13 amino acids. The CDR3 loop reads CASSLGEDNEQFF. The CDR3, as DNA: TGCGCCAGCAGCTTGGGAGAGGACAATGAGCAGTTCTTC.

The DNA for the CDR3 is TGTGCCAGCAGCCAGGGACCAACCGGCACAGATACGCAGTATTTT. Protein: CASSQGPTGTDTQYF. This chain connects TRBV27 to TRBJ2-3; D is perhaps TRBD1 or TRBD2 (5 bases each). The V gene's germline CDR1 is MNHEY and CDR2 SMNVEV (reference sequence). Trimming cost V 6 bases and J 1 base, with 14 bases left between them. This CDR3 is built from 15 residues.

V gene TRBV20-1 combines with J gene TRBJ2-2; 8 positions agree with TRBD2. CDR1 and CDR2 (germline): DFQATT, SNEGSKA (reference sequence). The CDR3 runs 17 residues. The junction had 18 bases not matched to a gene; V was cut back by 5 bases and J by 7 bases. CDR3: CSALYTGTRARFGELFF. The CDR3 DNA is TGCAGTGCTTTATACACCGGGACTAGGGCTCGGTTCGGGGAGCTGTTTTTT.

The J gene is TRBJ2-7, the V gene TRBV5-5, with 7 bases identical to TRBD1. Germline values: CDR1 SGHKS, CDR2 YYEKEE (reference sequence). The CDR3 is 16 residues long. Germline trimming cut 5 bases from V and 3 bases from J; bases unmatched to any gene: 14. The CDR3 region is CASSYITTGCSYEQYV. In DNA form, the CDR3 reads TGTGCCAGCAGTTACATAACGACAGGGTGTAGCTACGAGCAGTACGTC.